The 9 T cell receptor beta chains reported below all come from one sample, sequenced in a study of blood T cell repertoires in COVID-19. Profiled with immunoSEQ multiplex PCR; TCRdb holds only in-frame clones, not every one. The data show around 100,000 clones, around nine tenths seen once. Sequencing input: peripheral blood. These receptors were taken from a human donor in a cohort sampled during active COVID-19.

The chain has TRBV5-4 and TRBJ1-2; D remains unclear. CDR3 length: 15 residues. The germline V and J ends were trimmed by 2 bases and 1 base, with 12 bases remaining between them. Germline CDR1 and CDR2: SGHNT and YYREEE (reference sequence). The CDR3 nucleotides read TGTGCCAGCAGCTTTCTTGAGGCAGTTAACTATGGCTACACCTTC. Translated: CASSFLEAVNYGYTF. Full variable domain (outside the CDR3, taken from reference TRBV5-4 and TRBJ1-2): ETGVTQSPTHLIKTRGQQVTLRCSSQSGHNTVSWYQQALGQGPQFIFQYYREEENGRGNFPPRFSGLQFPNYSSELNVNALELDDSALYLCASSFLEAVNYGYTFGSGTRLTVV.

The chain joins TRBV11-3 to TRBJ1-1; D not certain. CDR1 and CDR2 (germline): SGHNT, YENEEA. V was cut by 7 bases and J by 1 base, with 10 bases left in between. This CDR3 spans 13 amino acids. CDR3 region: CASTYRQNTEAFF. The CDR3 bases are TGTGCCAGCACTTACCGACAGAACACTGAAGCTTTCTTT. The whole variable domain, filled in from reference TRBV11-3 and TRBJ1-1, reads EAGVVQSPRYKIIEKKQPVAFWCNPISGHNTLYWYLQNLGQGPELLIRYENEEAVDDSQLPKDRFSAERLKGVDSTLKIQPAELGDSAVYLCASTYRQNTEAFFGQGTRLTVV.

V usage is TRBV19 and J usage is TRBJ2-3, with 9 bases that match TRBD1. The CDR3 covers 15 residues. V lost 5 bases and J lost 6; bases outside the gene matches: 9. Per the germline V gene, CDR1 is LNHDA and CDR2 is SQIVND (reference sequence). The CDR3 coding sequence is TGTGCCAGTAGTTTTACAGGGGGCGGCTTGGATACGCAGTATTTT. Protein sequence: CASSFTGGGLDTQYF.

This clone was found a few times. This chain joins TRBV7-2 and TRBJ2-7; D may be TRBD2 (6 bases). The CDR3 consists of 14 residues. V was shortened by 3 bases and J by 2 bases, with 11 bases between the two germline ends. Per the germline V gene, CDR1 is SGHTA and CDR2 is FQGNSA. The DNA for the CDR3 is TGTGCCAGCAGCTTGACTAGAAGCGCCTACGAGCAGTACTTC. The encoded protein is CASSLTRSAYEQYF.

The chain joins TRBV5-5 to TRBJ2-3; D call uncertain. This CDR3 spans 16 amino acids. CDR1 is SGHKS and CDR2 is YYEKEE in the germline V gene (reference sequence). V shed 0 bases and J shed 5 bases, with 16 bases lying between them. The CDR3 nucleotides read TGTGCCAGCAGCTTGGAAGCACCCCATATTGGAGATACGCAGTATTTT. Protein sequence: CASSLEAPHIGDTQYF.

A single count supports this clone. The chain recombines TRBV19 with TRBJ2-2, with 7 bases lining up with TRBD1. The CDR3 consists of 16 residues. Looked up from germline, CDR1 is LNHDA and CDR2 is SQIVND (reference sequence). J gave up 0 bases and V 4 bases, and 5 bases lay outside the gene matches. The CDR3 DNA reads as TGTGCCAGTAGTAGGCTGACAGGGACGAACACCGGGGAGCTGTTTTTT. It specifies CASSRLTGTNTGELFF.

The chain couples TRBV5-1 to TRBJ1-2; 8 bases fit TRBD1. CDR1 is SGHRS and CDR2 is YFSETQ in the germline V gene. V shed 0 bases, J shed 4 bases, and the junction held 2 bases outside the gene matches. The CDR3 contains 14 residues. CDR3 nucleotide sequence: TGCGCCAGCAGCTTGGGGGACAGGAGCTATGGCTACACCTTC. Translation gives CASSLGDRSYGYTF.

This clone appeared once. The CDR3 reads CASSITRATGELFF. The CDR3 nucleotides read TGTGCCAGTAGCATTACCAGGGCCACCGGGGAGCTGTTTTTT. V gene TRBV19 combines with J gene TRBJ2-2; D is perhaps TRBD1 (5 bases). Trimming took off 6 bases at V and 4 bases at J, with 12 bases between the two ends. Germline V gene data show CDR1 as LNHDA and CDR2 as SQIVND (reference sequence). CDR3 length: 14 amino acids.

The J gene is TRBJ1-4, the V gene TRBV5-1, with D perhaps TRBD1 (6 bases). Germline CDR1 is SGHRS and CDR2 is YFSETQ. The CDR3 contains 13 residues. Trimming removed 5 bases from V and 7 bases from J, with 12 bases in between. In DNA form, the CDR3 reads TGCGCCAGCAGTAGGGGGGGTTCTGAAAAACTGTTTTTT. Translating gives CASSRGGSEKLFF.